One and the same sample provided the 30 T cell receptor beta chains below, sequenced in a study of T-cell memory formation after mild COVID-19. TCRdb analysed the 5' RACE reads with MiXCR anew, one entry per CDR3 protein. The sample lists 200,000 to 250,000 distinct CDR3 sequences, roughly a tenth occurring once. What was sequenced was PBMCs or a T cell subset sorted from them (not recorded which). The receptors were gathered from a man between 18 and 35 years old who had mild COVID-19 (a few samples of this study predate the infection). Cell type and time point are not known.

This clonotype was recorded a few times. As DNA, the CDR3 is TGCGCCAGCAGCTTAGGGGCCCCGAGGGGGGAGACCCAGTACTTC. Protein sequence: CASSLGAPRGETQYF. The V gene is TRBV5-1, the J gene TRBJ2-5, with D possibly being TRBD1 (6 bases). Trimming shortened V by 2 bases and J by 5 bases, and 16 bases separated the two germline ends. This CDR3 has 15 amino acids. Looked up from germline, CDR1 is SGHRS and CDR2 is YFSETQ.

This clonotype was seen more than once but under ten times. The chain recombines TRBV6-2 or TRBV6-3 with TRBJ1-5; possible D gene TRBD1, 5 bases. Germline values: CDR1 MNHEY, CDR2 SVGEGT. The ends were cut back, 6 bases at V and 7 bases at J, with 16 bases in the middle. The length of the CDR3 is 14 residues. The CDR3 reads CASSNGLKGQPQHF. The DNA for the CDR3 is TGTGCCAGCAGCAACGGGCTCAAGGGGCAGCCCCAGCATTTT.

This clonotype was seen many times. The chain combines TRBV5-1 with TRBJ2-2; D might be TRBD2 (6 bases). Germline V lookup: CDR1 SGHRS, CDR2 YFSETQ. There are 15 residues in the CDR3. V shed 2 bases and J shed 7 bases, with 15 bases lying between them. CDR3 sequence: CASSFRRGIDGELFF. CDR3 coding DNA: TGCGCCAGCAGCTTCCGGAGGGGCATAGACGGGGAGCTGTTTTTT.

V is TRBV11-1 and J is TRBJ2-5; TRBD1 matches 7 bases. Germline CDR1 is SGHAT and CDR2 is FQDESV (reference sequence). This CDR3 has 14 amino acids. V lost 5 bases to trimming and J lost 5 bases; unmatched junction nucleotides: 8. The CDR3 DNA is TGTGCCAGCAGCGAAAGGGGGCTATCGGAGACCCAGTACTTC. As protein: CASSERGLSETQYF.

V usage is TRBV7-2 and J usage is TRBJ1-2; no definite D call. The CDR3 contains 13 residues. Deletions cut 3 bases from V and 4 bases from J, with 9 bases between. The germline V gene encodes CDR1 SGHTA and CDR2 FQGNSA. The CDR3 bases are TGTGCCAGCAGCTTTGAAGTTTTCTATGGCTACACCTTC. Protein: CASSFEVFYGYTF.

This clonotype was found a few times. The chain couples TRBV28 to TRBJ2-7, with a tentative D call TRBD1 (5 bases). Trimming took 8 bases from V and 4 from J, leaving 9 bases between them. Germline CDR1 MDHEN, CDR2 SYDVKM. The CDR3 runs to 11 residues. The CDR3 protein is CASEDSYEQYF. The DNA for the CDR3 is TGTGCCAGCGAAGACAGTTACGAGCAGTACTTC.

This clonotype was recorded a few times. This CDR3 reads CASSTVAAGAATEAFF. Written as DNA, the CDR3 is TGTGCCAGCAGCACCGTAGCGGCAGGGGCAGCCACTGAAGCTTTCTTT. The chain links TRBV9 to TRBJ1-1, with D perhaps matching TRBD1 (6 bases). The ends were cut back, 4 bases at V and 4 bases at J, with 20 bases in the middle. The CDR3 spans 16 residues. Germline V gene lookup returns CDR1 SGDLS and CDR2 YYNGEE. The whole variable domain, filled in from reference TRBV9 and TRBJ1-1, reads DSGVTQTPKHLITATGQRVTLRCSPRSGDLSVYWYQQSLDQGLQFLIQYYNGEERAKGNILERFSAQQFPDLHSELNLSSLELGDSALYFCASSTVAAGAATEAFFGQGTRLTVV.

This clonotype showed up just a few times. The J gene is TRBJ1-6, the V gene TRBV5-1, with unresolved D. Trimming shortened V by 0 bases and J by 7 bases, and 17 bases separated the two germline ends. The CDR3 is made up of 17 amino acids. From germline, CDR1 is SGHRS and CDR2 YFSETQ. The CDR3 protein is CASSLALGGNVNSPLHF. The CDR3 nucleotides are TGCGCCAGCAGCTTGGCCCTTGGCGGGAACGTCAATTCACCCCTCCACTTT.

The chain joins TRBV4-2 to TRBJ2-3; D not certain. CDR3 length: 14 amino acids. CDR1 is LGHNA and CDR2 is YNFKEQ in the germline V gene. Trimming pared 0 bases from V and 6 bases from J, leaving 10 bases between. The chain's CDR3 is CASSQDFAADTQYF. In nucleotides, the CDR3 is TGTGCCAGCAGCCAAGATTTCGCGGCGGATACGCAGTATTTT.

This clonotype has at least ten counts. The chain links TRBV12-3 or TRBV12-4 to TRBJ2-1; unclear D gene. Deletions cut 3 bases from V and 5 bases from J, with 11 bases between. The CDR3 loop spans 14 amino acids. CDR3 sequence: CASSFAQTHNEQFF. CDR3 in DNA: TGTGCCAGCAGTTTTGCGCAGACCCACAATGAGCAGTTCTTC.

This chain joins TRBV29-1 and TRBJ1-5; the D gene is possibly TRBD1 (6 bases). CDR1 and CDR2 (germline): SQVTM, ANQGSEA. The CDR3 loop spans 14 amino acids. The V end lost 8 bases, the J end lost 4 bases, and 18 bases lay between the germline ends. The DNA for the CDR3 is TGCAGCTGTACGATCGGGACACCTAATCAGCCCCAGCATTTT. Translated, it gives CSCTIGTPNQPQHF.

This clonotype was seen more than once but under ten times. This CDR3 reads CASSLGGGEGEAFF. The CDR3 DNA is TGTGCCAGCAGCTTGGGAGGGGGCGAAGGTGAAGCTTTCTTT. V is TRBV5-6 and J is TRBJ1-1; TRBD1 matches 7 bases. Looked up from germline, CDR1 is SGHDT and CDR2 is YYEEEE. V shed 0 bases, J shed 7 bases, and the junction held 6 bases outside the gene matches. The CDR3 runs to 14 residues.

The sample holds many counts of this clonotype. This chain connects TRBV11-2 to TRBJ1-4; perhaps TRBD1 as D (5 bases). The CDR3 extends over 14 amino acids. Germline values: CDR1 SGHAT, CDR2 FQNNGV. Trimming shortened V by 5 bases and J by 8 bases, and 15 bases separated the two germline ends. The CDR3 sequence is CASSLDSFSEKLFF. For the CDR3, the DNA is TGTGCCAGCAGCCTCGACAGCTTCTCCGAAAAACTGTTTTTT.

This clonotype was detected many times. The chain carries TRBV5-6 and TRBJ2-3, with 9 bases lining up with TRBD1. The trim removed 4 bases at V and 4 bases at J, leaving 10 bases unmatched. The CDR3 covers 16 residues. Per germline, CDR1 SGHDT and CDR2 YYEEEE. The CDR3 here is CASSPATGGGADTQYF. CDR3 sequence (DNA): TGTGCCAGCAGCCCGGCGACAGGGGGTGGTGCAGATACGCAGTATTTT.

This clonotype was observed many times. This chain connects TRBV30 to TRBJ1-6, with D unresolved. Trimming took off 3 bases at V and 0 bases at J, with 3 bases between the two ends. Germline V CDR1 and CDR2: GTSNPN, SVGIG (reference sequence). The CDR3 is made up of 13 amino acids. Written as DNA, the CDR3 is TGTGCCTGGAGCAGCTCCTATAATTCACCCCTCCACTTT. Protein product: CAWSSSYNSPLHF.

The rearrangement joins TRBV9 to TRBJ2-5, with 10 nucleotides matching TRBD2. J gave up 2 bases and V 4 bases, and 8 bases lay outside the gene matches. The CDR3 has 16 residues. From germline, CDR1 is SGDLS and CDR2 YYNGEE. The CDR3 loop reads CASSPGLAAPQETQYF. The CDR3 nucleotides read TGTGCCAGCAGCCCCGGACTAGCGGCACCACAAGAGACCCAGTACTTC.

This clonotype has a handful of counts. The CDR3 loop is CASSGGGFNSPLHF. As DNA, the CDR3 is TGTGCCAGCAGTGGTGGGGGATTTAATTCACCCCTCCACTTT. The rearrangement uses TRBV7-9 and TRBJ1-6; TRBD1 might be the D (5 bases). The CDR3 is 14 amino acids. With 6 bases removed from V and 6 bases from J, the gap between germline ends came to 12 bases. CDR1 and CDR2 from the germline V gene are SEHNR and FQNEAQ (reference sequence).

In its sample, this clonotype was seen many times. This chain uses TRBV7-9 with TRBJ1-1, with TRBD1 as a possible D gene (5 bases). The CDR3 sequence is 19 residues long. CDR1 and CDR2 (germline): SEHNR, FQNEAQ (reference sequence). V gave up 5 bases and J gave up 3 bases, with 28 bases separating them. The CDR3, as DNA: TGTGCCAGCAGCCCTAGAATCGGCCAGGGCAAAAAAGGATACACTGAAGCTTTCTTT. It encodes CASSPRIGQGKKGYTEAFF.

The table lists this clonotype with many counts. This sequence joins TRBV27 and TRBJ2-3, with unresolved D. Trimming pared 11 bases from V and 4 bases from J, leaving 13 bases between. The germline V gene has CDR1 MNHEY and CDR2 SMNVEV (reference sequence). This CDR3 spans 12 amino acids. The CDR3 region has the DNA TGTGCCTCCAGCTCTGCTGCAGATACGCAGTATTTT. The encoded protein is CASSSAADTQYF.

The table lists this clonotype with a few counts. This chain links TRBV5-4 with TRBJ2-5; D is perhaps TRBD2 (6 bases). Trimming shortened V by 4 bases and J by 2 bases, and 9 bases separated the two germline ends. Germline CDR1 SGHNT, CDR2 YYREEE (reference sequence). The CDR3 totals 13 residues. CDR3 residues: CASSTGTQETQYF. The CDR3 DNA reads as TGTGCCAGCAGCACGGGGACTCAAGAGACCCAGTACTTC.

The chain couples TRBV5-1 to TRBJ1-4; 11 nucleotides match TRBD1. The CDR3 spans 16 residues. Germline V gene lookup returns CDR1 SGHRS and CDR2 YFSETQ. Germline trimming cut 3 bases from V and 5 bases from J; bases unmatched to any gene: 6. The chain's CDR3 is CASSYGQGAANEKLFF. CDR3 bases: TGCGCCAGCAGCTACGGACAGGGGGCGGCAAATGAAAAACTGTTTTTT.

V usage is TRBV2 and J usage is TRBJ2-7; 9 bases align to TRBD2. This CDR3 has 15 amino acids. V was pared by 0 bases and J by 2 bases, with 2 bases of the junction left unmatched. Germline CDR1 is SNHLY and CDR2 is FYNNEI. The DNA for the CDR3 is TGTGCCAGCAGTGAAGCCCAGCGGGGGGCCTACGAGCAGTACTTC. Translating it yields CASSEAQRGAYEQYF.

The genes are TRBV7-2 and TRBJ2-5, with unresolved D. From germline, CDR1 is SGHTA and CDR2 FQGNSA. Between the trimmed V and J ends, which lost 4 bases and 1 base, there was a span of 10 bases. The CDR3 runs 14 residues. CDR3 in amino acids: CASSSASIQETQYF. DNA of the CDR3: TGTGCCAGCAGCTCCGCTTCTATCCAAGAGACCCAGTACTTC.

This clonotype has ten or more counts. The J gene is TRBJ2-7, the V gene TRBV9; D ambiguous. With 4 bases removed from V and 7 bases from J, the gap between germline ends came to 18 bases. The CDR3 is 14 amino acids. Germline CDR1 is SGDLS and CDR2 is YYNGEE. CDR3 sequence reads: CASSYSPSPGEQYF. CDR3 in DNA: TGTGCCAGCAGCTACTCCCCCTCCCCCGGGGAGCAGTACTTC.

This clonotype was seen a few times. The V call is TRBV9, the J call TRBJ2-3; no clear D. This CDR3 region has 15 residues. Germline CDR1 and CDR2: SGDLS and YYNGEE. With 3 bases removed from V and 2 bases from J, the gap between germline ends came to 13 bases. This CDR3 is CASSEQPQNTDTQYF. Here the CDR3 DNA reads TGTGCCAGCAGCGAGCAGCCACAAAACACAGATACGCAGTATTTT.

The rearrangement uses TRBV20-1 and TRBJ1-2; 8 bases are shared with TRBD1. The germline CDR1 and CDR2 sequences are DFQATT and SNEGSKA (reference sequence). The CDR3 has 12 residues. The CDR3 region has the DNA TGCACCACAGGACAGGGCAACGATGGCTACACCTTC. Translation: CTTGQGNDGYTF.

This clonotype was detected a few times. The J gene is TRBJ1-6, the V gene TRBV6-5, with a weak D call TRBD1 (5 bases). Trimming cost V 5 bases and J 0 bases, with 14 bases left between them. This CDR3 comprises 17 residues. Germline lookup yields CDR1 MNHEY and CDR2 SVGAGI. The CDR3 bases are TGTGCCAGCAGTAGAGACAGTCTCAGCTCCTATAATTCACCCCTCCACTTT. Translated, it gives CASSRDSLSSYNSPLHF.

This chain uses TRBV7-9 with TRBJ1-1, with a weak D call TRBD1 (5 bases). Per germline, CDR1 SEHNR and CDR2 FQNEAQ (reference sequence). CDR3 length equals 10 residues. V dropped 5 bases and J dropped 11 bases, with 9 bases sitting between them. This CDR3 reads CASSRQRAFF. For the CDR3, the DNA is TGTGCCAGCAGCCGACAGCGGGCTTTCTTT.

This clonotype turned up a few times. The V call is TRBV4-3, the J call TRBJ1-6, with D maybe TRBD1 (5 bases). Trimming pared 1 base from V and 6 bases from J, leaving 16 bases between. Germline V gives CDR1 LGHNA, CDR2 YSLEER. The CDR3 contains 17 residues. Here the CDR3 reads CASSQALGGIGNSPLHF. In nucleotides, the CDR3 is TGCGCCAGCAGCCAAGCCCTTGGGGGGATAGGTAATTCACCCCTCCACTTT.

Only a few counts were recorded for this clonotype. V usage is TRBV5-1 and J usage is TRBJ2-2; D ambiguous. V was trimmed by 2 bases and J by 2 bases, leaving 10 bases between them. CDR1 is SGHRS and CDR2 is YFSETQ in the germline V gene. CDR3 size: 15 residues. As DNA, the CDR3 is TGCGCCAGCAGCTTTGCACTTATCAACACCGGGGAGCTGTTTTTT. Translated: CASSFALINTGELFF. The full variable domain, in which reference TRBV5-1 and TRBJ2-2 provide the parts outside the CDR3, is KAGVTQTPRYLIKTRGQQVTLSCSPISGHRSVSWYQQTPGQGLQFLFEYFSETQRNKGNFPGRFSGRQFSNSRSEMNVSTLELGDSALYLCASSFALINTGELFFGEGSRLTVL.